This TCR beta chain was found in a study of shared clonotypes between healthy human individuals. Study findings and constraints: Shared across a few donors were 4% to 6% of the naive CD4 clonotypes. Compared with memory subsets, naive subsets generally had larger estimated richness. Large depth notwithstanding, sorted-subset sequencing proved incomplete by rarefaction.

This table comes from immunoSEQ multiplex PCR, and its TCRdb copy is limited to in-frame clones, with some not included. The sample lists about 600,000 clones; 97% were seen once. Between the trimmed V and J ends, which lost 0 bases and 4 bases, there was a span of 10 bases. This CDR3 is 14 amino acids long. Germline V CDR1 and CDR2: SGHRS, YFSETQ. As for this clone: Its antigen is not known.

The sample taken for sequencing was naive CD4+ T cells sorted from blood. Specified subset: CD45RA+ positively selected. The rearrangement joins TRBV5-1 to TRBJ1-1; no clear D gene. This TCR was recovered from a woman aged 30 to 39 in good health. The CDR3 DNA follows: TGCGCCAGCAGCTTGGACGGCGGAATCACTGAAGCTTTCTTT. Protein: CASSLDGGITEAFF. Complete variable domain (other parts from reference TRBV5-1 and TRBJ1-1): KAGVTQTPRYLIKTRGQQVTLSCSPISGHRSVSWYQQTPGQGLQFLFEYFSETQRNKGNFPGRFSGRQFSNSRSEMNVSTLELGDSALYLCASSLDGGITEAFFGQGTRLTVV.